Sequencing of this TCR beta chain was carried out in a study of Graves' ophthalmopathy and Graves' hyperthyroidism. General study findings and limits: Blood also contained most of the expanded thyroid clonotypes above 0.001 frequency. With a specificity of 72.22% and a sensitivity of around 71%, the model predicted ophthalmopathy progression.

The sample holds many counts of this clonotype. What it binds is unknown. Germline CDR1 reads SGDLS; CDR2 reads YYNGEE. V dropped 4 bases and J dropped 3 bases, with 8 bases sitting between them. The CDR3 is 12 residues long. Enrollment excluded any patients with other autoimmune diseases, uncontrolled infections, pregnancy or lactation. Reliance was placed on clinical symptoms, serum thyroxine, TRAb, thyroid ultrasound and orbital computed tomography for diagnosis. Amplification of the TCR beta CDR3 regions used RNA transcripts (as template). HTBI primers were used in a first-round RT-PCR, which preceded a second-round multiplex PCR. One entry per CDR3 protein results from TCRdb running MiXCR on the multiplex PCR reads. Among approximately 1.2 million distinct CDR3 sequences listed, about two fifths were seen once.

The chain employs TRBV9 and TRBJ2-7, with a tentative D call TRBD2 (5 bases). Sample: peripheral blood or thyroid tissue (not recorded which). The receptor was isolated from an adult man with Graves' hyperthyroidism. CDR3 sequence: CASSPDYYEQYF. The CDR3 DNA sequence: TGTGCCAGCAGCCCTGACTACTACGAGCAGTACTTC.